A single sample gave rise to the 16 T cell receptor beta chains below, sequenced in a study of Ad26.COV2.S vaccination and SARS-CoV-2 variants. Sample treatment: about 20 received Ad26.COV2.S at low or high dose, single or two shots; about 5 received placebo; per-sample allocation not given. Collection of samples fell on day 63 after the first vaccine or placebo injection. Sequencing used immunoSEQ multiplex PCR; TCRdb keeps in-frame clones, though not all of them. In the table there are 300,000 to 350,000 clones, about nine tenths of which are singletons. Material: peripheral blood, obtained in a trial of Ad26.COV2.S vaccine versus placebo. The receptor set was obtained from a person aged 18-65 years who received the Ad26.COV2.S COVID-19 vaccine or a placebo.

This rearrangement joins TRBV9 to TRBJ2-3; 10 bases align to TRBD2. The CDR3 runs to 16 residues. Germline lookup yields CDR1 SGDLS and CDR2 YYNGEE. J gave up 4 bases and V 0 bases, and 5 bases lay outside the gene matches. The CDR3 region has the DNA TGTGCCAGCAGCGTAGATCCAGCGGGAGGGGCAGATACGCAGTATTTT. This translates into CASSVDPAGGADTQYF.

The V and J genes are TRBV30 and TRBJ1-2; D not resolved. The length of the CDR3 is 14 residues. Germline V lookup: CDR1 GTSNPN, CDR2 SVGIG (reference sequence). Trimming left V 5 bases short and J 3 bases short, with 16 bases between. CDR3 sequence reads: CAWLRLTEDYGYTF. The CDR3 DNA follows: TGTGCCTGGCTCCGCCTTACTGAGGACTATGGCTACACCTTC. The full variable domain, with the rest looked up from reference TRBV30 and TRBJ1-2, is SQTIHQWPATLVQPVGSPLSLECTVEGTSNPNLYWYRQAAGRGLQLLFYSVGIGQISSEVPQNLSASRPQDRQFILSSKKLLLSDSGFYLCAWLRLTEDYGYTFGSGTRLTVV.

CDR3 coding DNA: TGTGCCAGCAGCTCGTACGAACGCTACAATGAGCAGTTCTTC. It specifies CASSSYERYNEQFF. V and J are TRBV7-3 and TRBJ2-1, with unresolved D. The CDR3 loop spans 14 amino acids. V shed 4 bases and J shed 3 bases, with 10 bases lying between them. Germline CDR1 SGHTA, CDR2 FQGTGA.

The chain has TRBV3-1 (or the pseudogene TRBV3-2) and TRBJ2-7; 7 positions match TRBD2. The CDR3 has 11 amino acids. Germline CDR1 is LGHDT and CDR2 is YNNKEL (reference sequence). V lost 5 bases and J lost 8; bases outside the gene matches: 3. This CDR3 is CASSSAGQQYV. The DNA for the CDR3 is TGTGCCAGCAGCTCAGCGGGACAGCAGTACGTC.

The rearrangement uses TRBV30 and TRBJ2-1; 7 nucleotides agree with TRBD2. The germline gives CDR1 GTSNPN, CDR2 SVGIG (reference sequence). The CDR3 loop spans 23 amino acids. V lost 1 base to trimming and J lost 0 bases; unmatched junction nucleotides: 27. The DNA of the CDR3 is TGTGCCTGGAGTGGTTTTCAGCTAGCGGACCTCCCCTCAAAATTTAGCTCCTACAATGAGCAGTTCTTC. Protein: CAWSGFQLADLPSKFSSYNEQFF.

The chain has TRBV7-2 and TRBJ2-1; D might be TRBD2 (6 bases). This CDR3 contains 17 residues. CDR1 is SGHTA, CDR2 FQGNSA, per germline. Trimming shortened V by 5 bases and J by 9 bases, and 26 bases separated the two germline ends. The CDR3: CASSPLGMLDPEGEQFF. CDR3 DNA sequence: TGTGCCAGCAGCCCATTGGGGATGCTCGACCCGGAGGGTGAGCAGTTCTTC.

The genes are TRBV10-1 and TRBJ1-1; the D gene is possibly TRBD1 (5 bases). Trimming left V 4 bases short and J 1 base short, with 10 bases between. CDR3 size: 14 residues. The germline gives CDR1 WNHNN, CDR2 SYGVQD (reference sequence). CDR3 nucleotides: TGCGCCAGCAGTGCGGGGACCGAGAACACTGAAGCTTTCTTT. The encoded protein is CASSAGTENTEAFF.

This clone has a single count. The J gene is TRBJ1-1, the V gene TRBV7-9, with D possibly TRBD1 on 5 matching bases. The V gene's germline CDR1 is SEHNR and CDR2 FQNEAQ (reference sequence). The ends were cut back, 5 bases at V and 1 base at J, with 14 bases in the middle. The CDR3 has 15 amino acids. DNA for the CDR3: TGTGCCAGCAGCCTGGGGGGGTGGAAGAACACTGAAGCTTTCTTT. Its translation is CASSLGGWKNTEAFF.

This clone was found a few times. The J gene is TRBJ1-4, the V gene TRBV27; D call uncertain. CDR1 is MNHEY, CDR2 SMNVEV, per germline (reference sequence). This CDR3 region has 15 residues. Trimming cost V 4 bases and J 10 bases, with 19 bases left between them. The CDR3 DNA sequence: TGTGCCAGCAGTTCGTTGGGGTCGGCCGAAAGAAAACTGTTTTTT. Protein sequence: CASSSLGSAERKLFF.

The chain links TRBV7-8 to TRBJ1-5; D is uncertain. The ends were cut back, 0 bases at V and 5 bases at J, with 11 bases in the middle. The germline gives CDR1 SGHVS, CDR2 FQNEAQ. The CDR3 is made up of 15 amino acids. The CDR3 spells CASSLAADGDQPQHF. The CDR3 DNA sequence: TGTGCCAGCAGCTTAGCTGCCGACGGTGATCAGCCCCAGCATTTT.

This clone has a count of ten or more. The V call is TRBV7-2, the J call TRBJ2-7, with a tentative D call TRBD1 (6 bases). Germline CDR1 SGHTA, CDR2 FQGNSA. V was trimmed by 1 base and J by 6 bases, leaving 16 bases between them. The CDR3 totals 15 residues. The CDR3 DNA reads as TGTGCCAGCAGCTTAGTATCGGCAGGGGCAGGCGAGCAGTACGTC. Residues: CASSLVSAGAGEQYV.

The chain links TRBV4-3 to TRBJ1-2; TRBD1 matches at 7 bases. V lost 1 base to trimming and J lost 4 bases; unmatched junction nucleotides: 6. Germline CDR1 is LGHNA and CDR2 is YSLEER. CDR3 size: 15 residues. The CDR3 loop is CASSQVLGQFYGYTF. The DNA for the CDR3 is TGCGCCAGCAGCCAAGTTTTGGGACAGTTCTATGGCTACACCTTC.

The CDR3 region has the DNA TGTGCCAGCAGTCCGACATCGGGACTAGGTTCCCACAATGAGCAGTTCTTC. Protein: CASSPTSGLGSHNEQFF. V is TRBV28 and J is TRBJ2-1; 8 bases map to TRBD2. The CDR3 totals 17 residues. V shed 5 bases, J shed 5 bases, and the junction held 14 bases outside the gene matches. CDR1 MDHEN and CDR2 SYDVKM come from the germline V gene. The full variable domain, in which reference TRBV28 and TRBJ2-1 provide the parts outside the CDR3, is DVKVTQSSRYLVKRTGEKVFLECVQDMDHENMFWYRQDPGLGLRLIYFSYDVKMKEKGDIPEGYSVSREKKERFSLILESASTNQTSMYLCASSPTSGLGSHNEQFFGPGTRLTVL.

The J gene is TRBJ2-1, the V gene TRBV30, with D possibly matching TRBD2 (5 bases). V was cut by 3 bases and J by 5 bases, with 11 bases left in between. The CDR3 is made up of 13 amino acids. Germline V CDR1 and CDR2: GTSNPN, SVGIG (reference sequence). CDR3 sequence reads: CAWSDGLHNEQFF. Written as DNA, the CDR3 is TGTGCCTGGAGCGACGGACTCCACAATGAGCAGTTCTTC.

Comment on this clone: Other DNA sequences in this sample translate to the same CDR3. CDR3 region: CASSPRTGNYGYTF. CDR3 sequence (DNA): TGTGCCAGTAGTCCAAGGACAGGCAACTATGGCTACACCTTC. V and J are TRBV19 and TRBJ1-2, with 7 bases lining up with TRBD1. This CDR3 contains 14 residues. Germline lookup yields CDR1 LNHDA and CDR2 SQIVND (reference sequence). The V segment lost 5 bases and the J segment 2 bases; nucleotides outside the gene matches: 5.

In regard to this clone: Compared with germline, one end of the junction differs, possibly owing to a read error. This chain links TRBV11-2 with TRBJ2-1; tentative D call: TRBD1 (5 bases). From germline, CDR1 is SGHAT and CDR2 FQNNGV. The CDR3 is 14 amino acids. CDR3 amino acids: CASSDSFAYSEQFF. CDR3 nucleotides: TGTGCCAGCAGCGACAGTTTTGCTTACAGTGAGCAGTTCTTC.